Each of the 19 T cell receptor beta chains below was sequenced from the same sample in a study of cytomegalovirus exposure and HLA in healthy donors. Both 60 Vbeta primers and 13 Jbeta primers went into the PCR. Produced via immunoSEQ multiplex PCR; TCRdb's table is partial and in-frame only. Among a few hundred thousand clones, 77% were seen once, and the ten largest hold roughly 2.5%. Sequenced material: PBMCs. The receptors here all came from a woman aged 55-70 years in good health and CMV-seropositive.

This clone has only a few counts. The CDR3 bases are TGTGCCAGCAGTTACTCGTGGCGGCTGGATCAGCCCCAGCATTTT. Amino acid sequence: CASSYSWRLDQPQHF. This chain joins TRBV6-5 and TRBJ1-5, with unresolved D. The CDR3 has 15 amino acids. CDR1 is MNHEY, CDR2 SVGAGI, per germline. V was clipped by 0 bases and J by 5 bases, with 11 bases between them.

The rearrangement joins TRBV5-1 to TRBJ2-5; TRBD2 matches at 7 bases. Per the germline V gene, CDR1 is SGHRS and CDR2 is YFSETQ. The CDR3 loop spans 15 amino acids. Trimming removed 1 base from V and 5 bases from J; junction bases left unmatched: 8. CDR3 DNA: TGCGCCAGCAGCTTGCGACCGGGAGCGGGGGAGACCCAGTACTTC. It is translated as CASSLRPGAGETQYF.

The chain recombines TRBV5-1 with TRBJ2-7; TRBD1 is a possible D gene (6 bases). V lost 2 bases, J lost 0 bases, and 9 bases lay in between. CDR3 length equals 14 residues. Germline V lookup: CDR1 SGHRS, CDR2 YFSETQ. Here the CDR3 reads CASSFSGASYEQYF. The CDR3 bases are TGCGCCAGCAGCTTCTCAGGGGCCTCCTACGAGCAGTACTTC.

This clone was found a few times. The rearrangement joins TRBV6-5 to TRBJ2-7, with TRBD2 identical over 8 bases. The CDR3 runs to 15 residues. The germline CDR1 and CDR2 sequences are MNHEY and SVGAGI. J lost 0 bases, V lost 10 bases, and 11 bases had no gene match. The CDR3, as DNA: TGTGCCACCAGGTCGAAGAGCGGGAGCTCCTACGAGCAGTACTTC. This gives the protein CATRSKSGSSYEQYF.

This clone was counted once. This chain connects TRBV7-6 to TRBJ2-2, with 7 bases fitting TRBD1. CDR1 and CDR2 (germline): SGHVS, FNYEAQ. The CDR3 is 15 amino acids. Trimming cost V 4 bases and J 1 base; bases outside gene matches: 3. CDR3 bases: TGTGCCAGCAGCTCGACAGGGAGGAACACCGGGGAGCTGTTTTTT. Amino acid sequence: CASSSTGRNTGELFF.

The chain joins TRBV4-2 to TRBJ1-6; D perhaps matches TRBD1 (6 bases). Germline lookup yields CDR1 LGHNA and CDR2 YNFKEQ. The V end was cut by 2 bases, the J end by 9 bases, with 11 bases between. The CDR3 consists of 14 residues. The CDR3 protein is CASSQMTGSSPLHF. The CDR3 DNA reads as TGTGCCAGCAGCCAAATGACAGGAAGTTCACCCCTCCACTTT.

As to this clone: The same CDR3 can be traced to other DNA sequences in this sample. The chain links TRBV6-5 to TRBJ2-1; 7 bases line up with TRBD2. With V trimmed by 2 bases and J by 0 bases, 1 base remained unmatched. This CDR3 has 15 residues. Germline CDR1 reads MNHEY; CDR2 reads SVGAGI. DNA of the CDR3: TGTGCCAGCAGTTACGGCGGGAGCTCCTACAATGAGCAGTTCTTC. As protein: CASSYGGSSYNEQFF.

This chain joins TRBV5-6 and TRBJ1-1, with unresolved D. Trimming removed 5 bases from V and 3 bases from J, with 14 bases in between. CDR1 is SGHDT and CDR2 is YYEEEE in the germline V gene. There are 14 residues in the CDR3. This CDR3 reads CASRIYGRDTEAFF. For the CDR3, the DNA is TGTGCCAGCAGGATTTATGGGAGGGACACTGAAGCTTTCTTT.

The chain has TRBV20-1 and TRBJ1-2; the D gene is possibly TRBD1 (5 bases). The ends were cut back, 8 bases at V and 4 bases at J, with 11 bases in the middle. CDR1 DFQATT and CDR2 SNEGSKA come from the germline V gene (reference sequence). The CDR3 sequence is 11 residues long. The CDR3 region has the DNA TGCAGTAGGCCGCAGGGCTATGGCTACACCTTC. Its translation is CSRPQGYGYTF.

A few counts support this clone. V and J are TRBV11-3 and TRBJ1-3; D remains ambiguous. The CDR3 is 15 residues long. V dropped 4 bases and J dropped 0 bases, with 10 bases sitting between them. Germline CDR1 SGHNT, CDR2 YENEEA. This CDR3 is CASSSGSYSGNTIYF. DNA of the CDR3: TGTGCCAGCAGCTCAGGATCTTACTCTGGAAACACCATATATTTT.

V gene TRBV6-1 combines with J gene TRBJ2-4; 8 bases are shared with TRBD2. Germline trimming cut 5 bases from V and 7 bases from J; bases unmatched to any gene: 4. The CDR3 runs 13 residues. The V gene's germline CDR1 is MNHNS and CDR2 SASEGT. This CDR3 reads CASSNSGGNIQYF. CDR3 nucleotides: TGTGCCAGCAGTAACTCGGGGGGGAACATTCAGTACTTC.

The chain recombines TRBV2 with TRBJ1-2; D not resolved. The germline V gene encodes CDR1 SNHLY and CDR2 FYNNEI. V lost 0 bases and J lost 8, with 10 bases in between. The CDR3 has 13 amino acids. In nucleotides, the CDR3 is TGTGCCAGCAGTGAAGCAGCTCCCGGGGGCTACACCTTC. Its protein product is CASSEAAPGGYTF.

J is TRBJ2-5 and V is TRBV4-3; the D is unclear. Germline assignment: CDR1 LGHNA and CDR2 YSLEER. The CDR3 has 14 residues. Between the trimmed V and J ends, which lost 0 bases and 1 base, there was a span of 6 bases. The CDR3 coding sequence is TGCGCCAGCAGCCAAGAACACGCCCAAGAGACCCAGTACTTC. This encodes CASSQEHAQETQYF.

The DNA for the CDR3 is TGTGCCAGCAGTGCCCGTAGCGGGACCATCCTCCGGGAGCAGTACTTC. This translates into CASSARSGTILREQYF. The chain couples TRBV27 to TRBJ2-7; 8 bases fit TRBD2. J gave up 7 bases and V 5 bases, and 16 bases lay outside the gene matches. CDR3 size: 16 residues. The germline V gene encodes CDR1 MNHEY and CDR2 SMNVEV (reference sequence).

The gene calls are TRBV27 and TRBJ2-4, with TRBD1 as a possible D gene (6 bases). The germline V and J ends were trimmed by 6 bases and 9 bases, with 15 bases remaining between them. CDR3 length: 13 residues. The germline V gene encodes CDR1 MNHEY and CDR2 SMNVEV (reference sequence). CDR3: CASRFFPTGIQYF. The CDR3 nucleotides are TGTGCCAGCAGATTTTTCCCGACAGGCATTCAGTACTTC.

The chain recombines TRBV7-6 with TRBJ2-1; a possible D gene is TRBD1 (5 bases). The germline CDR1 and CDR2 sequences are SGHVS and FNYEAQ. Trimming removed 0 bases from V and 6 bases from J, with 6 bases in between. CDR3 length: 13 residues. The CDR3 protein is CASSLARVNEQFF. CDR3 nucleotide sequence: TGTGCCAGCAGCTTAGCCAGGGTCAATGAGCAGTTCTTC.

On this clone: Other DNA sequences of this sample code for an identical CDR3. This chain links TRBV6-5 with TRBJ1-1, with 10 bases matching TRBD1. This CDR3 is 13 amino acids long. Trimming at V came to 6 bases and at J to 4 bases, leaving 2 bases not matched to a gene. Germline CDR1 is MNHEY and CDR2 is SVGAGI. This CDR3 reads CASRRTGGTEAFF. CDR3 nucleotide sequence: TGTGCCAGCAGAAGGACAGGGGGCACTGAAGCTTTCTTT.

The chain carries TRBV6-1 and TRBJ1-6; no clear D gene. Trimming removed 6 bases at V and 6 bases at J, with 6 bases between. The germline V gene has CDR1 MNHNS and CDR2 SASEGT. The CDR3 spans 12 residues. The CDR3 is CASRKLNSPLHF. The CDR3 DNA sequence: TGTGCCAGCAGGAAACTTAATTCACCCCTCCACTTT.

The rearrangement uses TRBV6-6 and TRBJ2-7; D unclear. V was cut by 8 bases and J by 1 base, with 9 bases left in between. Looked up from germline, CDR1 is MNHNY and CDR2 is SVGAGI (reference sequence). The CDR3 has 12 residues. CDR3 coding DNA: TGTGCCAGCTCCCCAGCGTCCTACGAGCAGTACTTC. Encoded protein: CASSPASYEQYF.